The clone carrying this T cell receptor beta chain was observed once. The CDR3 covers 16 residues. The V gene end was trimmed by 5 bases and the J gene end by 7 bases; junction bases not matched to a gene: 9. In germline, CDR1 is SEHNR, CDR2 FQNEAQ (reference sequence). This entry belongs to a study of Ad26.COV2.S vaccination and SARS-CoV-2 variants. Profiled with immunoSEQ multiplex PCR; TCRdb holds only in-frame clones, not every one. This table has about 680,000 clones, 89% appearing once. Treatment specified: some 20 received Ad26.COV2.S at low or high dose, single or two shots; 5 received placebo; per-sample allocation not given. Following the first vaccine or placebo injection, samples were taken on day 63.

The chain is built from TRBV7-9 and TRBJ2-5; 14 positions match TRBD2. This specimen was peripheral blood, taken in a trial of Ad26.COV2.S vaccine versus placebo. The TCR comes from a person aged 18-60 years who received the Ad26.COV2.S COVID-19 vaccine or a placebo. This chain's CDR3 is CASSPSTSGRAGTQYF. The CDR3 DNA reads as TGTGCCAGCAGCCCCTCGACTAGCGGGAGGGCCGGGACCCAGTACTTC.